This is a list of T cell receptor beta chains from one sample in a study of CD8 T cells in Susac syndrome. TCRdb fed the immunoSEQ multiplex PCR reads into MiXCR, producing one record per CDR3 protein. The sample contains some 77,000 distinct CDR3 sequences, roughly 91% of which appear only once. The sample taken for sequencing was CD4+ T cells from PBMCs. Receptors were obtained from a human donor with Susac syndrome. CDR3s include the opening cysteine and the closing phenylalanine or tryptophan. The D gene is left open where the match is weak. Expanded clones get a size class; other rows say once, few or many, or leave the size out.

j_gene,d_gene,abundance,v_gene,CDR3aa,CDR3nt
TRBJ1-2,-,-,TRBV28,CASSLDSNYGYTF,TGTGCCAGCAGTTTAGACAGCAACTATGGCTACACCTTC
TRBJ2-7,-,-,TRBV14,CASSQWAGMQDEQYF,TGTGCCAGCAGCCAATGGGCAGGGATGCAGGACGAGCAGTACTTC
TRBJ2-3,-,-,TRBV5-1,CASSPGVLSHTDTQYF,TGCGCCAGCAGCCCAGGAGTACTGTCTCACACAGATACGCAGTATTTT
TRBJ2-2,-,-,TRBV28,CASRLTRAGELFF,TGTGCCAGCAGGCTAACTAGGGCCGGGGAGCTGTTTTTT
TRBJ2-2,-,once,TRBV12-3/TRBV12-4,CASSSPGGGSSNTGELFF,TGTGCCAGCAGTTCTCCGGGGGGCGGGAGCTCGAACACCGGGGAGCTGTTTTTT
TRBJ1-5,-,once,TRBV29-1,CSVSDQGGQPQHF,TGCAGCGTTTCGGATCAGGGAGGACAGCCCCAGCATTTT
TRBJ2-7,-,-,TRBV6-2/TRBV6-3,CASNQGGEQYF,TGTGCCAGCAATCAGGGGGGCGAGCAGTACTTC
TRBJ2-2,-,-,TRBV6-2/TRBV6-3,CASRLIGTSGELFF,TGTGCCAGCAGGCTTATAGGGACTTCCGGGGAGCTGTTTTTT
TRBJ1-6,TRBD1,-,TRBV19,CASSADRDSPLHF,TGTGCCAGTAGTGCGGACAGGGATTCACCCCTCCACTTT
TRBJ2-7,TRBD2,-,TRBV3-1,CASTLAGGPSEQYF,TGTGCCAGCACCCTAGCGGGAGGGCCATCTGAGCAGTACTTC
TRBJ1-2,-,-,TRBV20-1,CSATNGYGYTF,TGCAGTGCTACCAACGGGTATGGCTACACCTTC
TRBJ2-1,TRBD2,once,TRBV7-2,CASSFTGTSGGAGEQFF,TGTGCCAGCAGCTTCACCGGGACTAGCGGGGGGGCAGGTGAGCAGTTCTTC
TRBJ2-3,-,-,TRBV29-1,CSGRGVLLDTQYF,TGCAGCGGACGAGGGGTGTTGTTGGATACGCAGTATTTT
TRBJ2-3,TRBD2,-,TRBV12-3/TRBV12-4,CASRKPSGTVGDTQYF,TGTGCCAGCAGAAAACCTAGCGGGACCGTGGGAGATACGCAGTATTTT
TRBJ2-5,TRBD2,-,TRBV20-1,CSASGRSQETQYF,TGCAGTGCTAGCGGGAGGTCCCAAGAGACCCAGTACTTC
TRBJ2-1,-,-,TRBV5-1,CASSGQDSYNEQFF,TGCGCCAGCAGCGGGCAGGACTCCTACAATGAGCAGTTCTTC
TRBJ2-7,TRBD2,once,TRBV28,CASNPAGKTNYEQYF,TGTGCCAGCAATCCAGCGGGAAAAACTAACTACGAGCAGTACTTC
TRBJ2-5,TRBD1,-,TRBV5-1,CASSLPGTDQETQYF,TGCGCCAGCAGCCTCCCTGGGACAGACCAAGAGACCCAGTACTTC
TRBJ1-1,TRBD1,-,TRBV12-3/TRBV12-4,CASRGQDYTEAFF,TGTGCCAGCAGGGGACAGGATTACACTGAAGCTTTCTTT
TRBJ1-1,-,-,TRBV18,CASSPNGGGTEAFF,TGTGCCAGCTCACCAAACGGGGGAGGGACTGAAGCTTTCTTT
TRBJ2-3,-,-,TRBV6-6,CASSYSKAVLIDTQYF,TGTGCCAGCAGTTACTCTAAGGCGGTTCTTATAGATACGCAGTATTTT
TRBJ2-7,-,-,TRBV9,CASSAGERGYEQYF,TGTGCCAGCAGCGCGGGGGAAAGGGGATACGAGCAGTACTTC
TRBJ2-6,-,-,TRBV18,CASSSTLGTDDYSGANVLTF,TGTGCCAGCTCATCAACCCTCGGGACGGACGACTACTCTGGGGCCAACGTCCTGACTTTC
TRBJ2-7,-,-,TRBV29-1,CSPNYEQYF,TGCAGCCCGAACTACGAGCAGTACTTC
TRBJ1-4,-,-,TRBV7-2,CASSLAAQGNEKLFF,TGTGCCAGCAGCTTAGCGGCTCAGGGGAACGAAAAACTGTTTTTT
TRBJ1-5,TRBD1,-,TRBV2,CASSYGGQGNQPQHF,TGTGCCAGCAGTTACGGAGGACAGGGGAACCAGCCCCAGCATTTT
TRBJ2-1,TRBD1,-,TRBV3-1,CASSQAKGQAVLQFF,TGTGCCAGCAGCCAGGCTAAGGGACAGGCGGTATTGCAGTTCTTC
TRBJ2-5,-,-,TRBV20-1,CSARGGTTGRGGETQYF,TGCAGTGCTAGAGGTGGGACCACAGGCCGCGGTGGAGAGACCCAGTACTTC
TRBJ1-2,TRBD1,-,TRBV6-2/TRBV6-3,CASSDSPVTGSTYGYTF,TGTGCCAGCAGTGACTCTCCGGTGACAGGGTCTACCTATGGCTACACCTTC
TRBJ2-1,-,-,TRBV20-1,CSALSGTGLYNEQFF,TGCAGTGCCCTTAGCGGGACAGGCTTATACAATGAGCAGTTCTTC
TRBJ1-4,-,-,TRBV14,CASSHLAYATNEKLFF,TGTGCCAGCAGCCATCTAGCCTATGCAACTAATGAAAAACTGTTTTTT
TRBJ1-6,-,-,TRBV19,CASSIMGAAGSPLHF,TGTGCCAGTAGTATAATGGGGGCCGCCGGTTCACCCCTCCACTTT
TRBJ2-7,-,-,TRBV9,CASSQSGRAYEQYF,TGTGCCAGCAGCCAGTCTGGGCGCGCCTACGAGCAGTACTTC
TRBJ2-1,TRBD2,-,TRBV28,CASNLAGVVYNEQFF,TGTGCCAGCAACCTAGCGGGAGTTGTCTACAATGAGCAGTTCTTC
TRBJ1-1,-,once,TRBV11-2,CASSLSFGLEAFF,TGTGCCAGCAGCTTATCGTTCGGGCTAGAAGCTTTCTTT
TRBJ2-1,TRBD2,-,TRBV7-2,CASSFGYASGSPGGDEQFF,TGTGCCAGCAGCTTCGGCTACGCTAGCGGGAGTCCAGGGGGGGATGAGCAGTTCTTC
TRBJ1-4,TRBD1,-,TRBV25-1,CASSGSTGDPTNEKLFF,TGTGCCAGCAGTGGAAGTACAGGGGATCCAACTAATGAAAAACTGTTTTTT
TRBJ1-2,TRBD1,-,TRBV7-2,CASRGRDSYGYTF,TGTGCCAGCAGGGGCCGGGACAGCTATGGCTACACCTTC
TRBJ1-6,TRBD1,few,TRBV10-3,CANRDSLSSPLHF,TGTGCCAACCGGGACAGTTTAAGTTCACCCCTCCATTTT
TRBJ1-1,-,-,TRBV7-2,CASSLLRGRDTEAFF,TGTGCCAGCAGCCTACTTCGGGGTAGGGACACTGAAGCTTTCTTT
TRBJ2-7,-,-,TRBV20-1,CSASRGEYPLPYEQYF,TGCAGTGCTAGTAGGGGGGAGTACCCCCTTCCCTACGAGCAGTACTTC
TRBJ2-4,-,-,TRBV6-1,CASTPVEGKAKNIQYF,TGTGCCAGCACCCCCGTCGAGGGGAAAGCCAAAAACATTCAGTACTTC
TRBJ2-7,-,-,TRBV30,CAWSYTYEQYF,TGTGCCTGGTCTTATACCTACGAGCAGTACTTC
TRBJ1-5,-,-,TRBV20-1,CSARDWRRGDQPQHF,TGCAGTGCTAGAGATTGGCGGAGGGGGGATCAGCCCCAGCATTTT
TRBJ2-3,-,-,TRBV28,CASSIRTDTQYF,TGTGCCAGCAGTATTAGGACAGATACGCAGTATTTT
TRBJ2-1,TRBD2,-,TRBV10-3,CAISESGTSSNEQFF,TGTGCCATCAGTGAGTCGGGGACTAGCAGCAATGAGCAGTTCTTC
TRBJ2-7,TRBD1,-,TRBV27,CASSPLGKRTGSEQYF,TGTGCCAGCAGTCCCCTAGGCAAGCGGACAGGGAGCGAGCAGTACTTC
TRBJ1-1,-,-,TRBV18,CASSLGFLMNTEAFF,TGTGCCAGCTCTCTGGGTTTCCTTATGAACACTGAAGCTTTCTTT
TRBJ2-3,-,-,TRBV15,CATSRDRWDTQYF,TGTGCCACCAGCAGAGATCGATGGGATACGCAGTATTTT